This entry lists 21 T cell receptor beta chains sequenced from one sample in a study of long-term antiretroviral therapy in people with HIV. The assay used was immunoSEQ (version v3.0), run at survey level. Sequencing was performed with immunoSEQ multiplex PCR; in TCRdb, only in-frame clones are kept and a portion is missing. The table records tens of thousands of clones, approximately 86% of them present only once. The sequences come from unsorted PBMCs, collected 0.8 years after starting antiretroviral therapy. These receptors were collected from a woman aged 25 to 39 with HIV.

The CDR3 here is CASSLVVTNTGELFF. In nucleotides, the CDR3 is TGTGCCAGCAGTTTAGTGGTTACGAACACCGGGGAGCTGTTTTTT. The chain links TRBV2 to TRBJ2-2; D uncertain. Germline V gene lookup returns CDR1 SNHLY and CDR2 FYNNEI. The CDR3 runs 15 residues. V was shortened by 5 bases and J by 0 bases, with 10 bases between the two germline ends.

The V gene is TRBV18, the J gene TRBJ1-2; TRBD1 agrees at 10 bases. Germline-derived CDR1 and CDR2 are KGHSH and LQKENI. The V gene end was trimmed by 2 bases and the J gene end by 10 bases; junction bases not matched to a gene: 7. The CDR3 extends over 14 amino acids. The CDR3 loop reads CASSPGTGEDSYTF. The CDR3 coding sequence is TGTGCCAGCTCACCAGGGACAGGGGAGGACTCCTACACCTTC.

CDR3 coding DNA: TGCGCCAGCACAACAGGGTCGAACACTGAAGCTTTCTTT. Amino acid sequence: CASTTGSNTEAFF. The rearrangement uses TRBV5-1 and TRBJ1-1; D might be TRBD1 (6 bases). CDR3 size: 13 residues. Trimming left V 6 bases short and J 1 base short, with 10 bases between. Germline lookup yields CDR1 SGHRS and CDR2 YFSETQ.

The chain's CDR3 is CASSPGQGVDSPLHF. CDR3 DNA sequence: TGTGCCAGCAGCCCAGGACAGGGAGTGGATTCACCCCTCCACTTT. The chain is built from TRBV11-2 and TRBJ1-6; TRBD1 matches 8 bases. The V gene end was trimmed by 5 bases and the J gene end by 8 bases; junction bases not matched to a gene: 8. The CDR3 spans 15 residues. Per the germline V gene, CDR1 is SGHAT and CDR2 is FQNNGV.

V is TRBV7-2 and J is TRBJ2-2; a weak D match, TRBD2 (5 bases). The CDR3 sequence is 16 residues long. The V and J ends lost 2 bases and 1 base respectively, with 11 bases between them. CDR1 and CDR2 (germline): SGHTA, FQGNSA. This CDR3 reads CASSLRLAKNTGELFF. The CDR3 DNA reads as TGTGCCAGCAGCTTACGGCTAGCCAAGAACACCGGGGAGCTGTTTTTT.

V is TRBV6-1 and J is TRBJ2-2; D not certain. The CDR3 spans 13 residues. Trimming took 7 bases from V and 1 from J, leaving 7 bases between them. CDR1 and CDR2 (germline): MNHNS, SASEGT. CDR3 DNA: TGTGCCAGCACGGAACAGAACACCGGGGAGCTGTTTTTT. Protein sequence: CASTEQNTGELFF.

Details on this clone: Relative to the germline gene, one junction end is altered; a read error may explain this. The V and J genes are TRBV5-1 and TRBJ2-5; TRBD1 matches 8 bases. Looked up from germline, CDR1 is SGHRS and CDR2 is YFSETQ. The CDR3 contains 15 residues. The CDR3 reads CASSSTGGAQATQYF. The CDR3 nucleotides are TGCGCCAGCAGCTCTACAGGGGGAGCCCAAGCGACCCAGTACTTC.

The V gene is TRBV7-2, the J gene TRBJ1-2, with D possibly being TRBD1 (5 bases). The CDR3 spans 14 residues. V was pared by 5 bases and J by 6 bases, with 16 bases between. In germline, CDR1 is SGHTA, CDR2 FQGNSA. Written as DNA, the CDR3 is TGTGCCAGCAGCCCTCTCGGGACGGTCCATGGCTACACCTTC. It encodes CASSPLGTVHGYTF.

The CDR3 sequence is CASSSGTGWSRETQYF. The DNA of the CDR3 is TGCGCCAGCAGCTCGGGGACAGGGTGGTCTAGGGAGACCCAGTACTTC. The chain employs TRBV5-1 and TRBJ2-5; 9 bases match TRBD1. This CDR3 comprises 16 residues. Per germline, CDR1 SGHRS and CDR2 YFSETQ. The trim removed 3 bases at V and 5 bases at J, leaving 11 bases unmatched.

The chain recombines TRBV30 with TRBJ1-2, with D perhaps TRBD1 (5 bases). There are 17 residues in the CDR3. Germline CDR1 GTSNPN, CDR2 SVGIG (reference sequence). V was clipped by 2 bases and J by 10 bases, with 29 bases between them. The DNA for the CDR3 is TGTGCCTGGAGTATTCCAATGTTGGTCTGGCAGGGCGTAGACTACACCTTC. It codes for CAWSIPMLVWQGVDYTF.

The rearrangement uses TRBV7-8 and TRBJ2-2; unclear D gene. The ends were cut back, 9 bases at V and 0 bases at J, with 8 bases in the middle. Germline V lookup: CDR1 SGHVS, CDR2 FQNEAQ. The CDR3 runs to 13 residues. The CDR3 region is CASRFPNTGELFF. CDR3 nucleotides: TGTGCCAGTAGATTTCCGAACACCGGGGAGCTGTTTTTT.

This clone was counted a few times. V is TRBV29-1 and J is TRBJ2-7; 9 bases align to TRBD1. The CDR3 contains 12 residues. In germline, CDR1 is SQVTM, CDR2 ANQGSEA. Trimming cost V 6 bases and J 5 bases; bases outside gene matches: 5. This CDR3 reads CSVGTGFHEQYF. The CDR3 DNA follows: TGCAGCGTAGGGACAGGGTTCCACGAGCAGTACTTC.

This clone was found once. CDR3 sequence reads: CATAAGAEAFF. The CDR3 DNA reads TGTGCCACGGCTGCAGGGGCTGAAGCTTTCTTT. The chain employs TRBV25-1 and TRBJ1-1; D is perhaps TRBD1 (6 bases). Germline CDR1 and CDR2: MGHDK and SYGVNS. With 10 bases removed from V and 6 bases from J, the gap between germline ends came to 12 bases. This CDR3 spans 11 amino acids.

The genes are TRBV6-6 and TRBJ1-3; D is ambiguous. Between the trimmed V and J ends, which lost 6 bases and 4 bases, there was a span of 10 bases. Germline CDR1 and CDR2: MNHNY and SVGAGI (reference sequence). This CDR3 region has 13 residues. CDR3 amino acids: CASSPAGGNTIYF. The CDR3 coding sequence is TGTGCCAGCAGCCCCGCCGGAGGAAACACCATATATTTT.

The chain couples TRBV2 to TRBJ1-5; D remains ambiguous. The CDR3 totals 13 residues. CDR1 and CDR2 from the germline V gene are SNHLY and FYNNEI. V lost 10 bases and J lost 0, with 10 bases in between. The chain's CDR3 is CATGEDSNQPQHF. The CDR3 nucleotides are TGTGCCACCGGGGAGGATAGCAATCAGCCCCAGCATTTT.

This chain joins TRBV6-5 and TRBJ2-2; D is possibly TRBD2 (6 bases). This CDR3 is built from 16 residues. The V gene lost 0 bases and the J gene lost 8 bases, with 16 bases spanning the gap. Germline V gene sequence: CDR1 MNHEY, CDR2 SVGAGI. This CDR3 is CASSYSLRGDSGELFF. For the CDR3, the DNA is TGTGCCAGCAGTTACTCTTTGCGGGGAGATTCTGGGGAGCTGTTTTTT.

This chain links TRBV19 with TRBJ1-2, with D unclear. V shed 0 bases and J shed 7 bases, with 15 bases lying between them. This CDR3 comprises 15 residues. Germline V gene lookup returns CDR1 LNHDA and CDR2 SQIVND (reference sequence). The CDR3: CASSIDRADYSGYTF. CDR3 sequence (DNA): TGTGCCAGTAGTATAGATCGGGCGGATTATTCTGGCTACACCTTC.

This rearrangement joins TRBV9 to TRBJ1-1, with D possibly being TRBD1 (6 bases). CDR3 length equals 14 residues. Germline loops: CDR1 SGDLS, CDR2 YYNGEE. V was clipped by 0 bases and J by 10 bases, with 16 bases between them. The CDR3 spells CASSVGAGALRAFF. In nucleotides, the CDR3 is TGTGCCAGCAGCGTAGGGGCAGGGGCCCTAAGAGCTTTCTTT.

The rearrangement links TRBV7-9 to TRBJ2-5; 10 bases agree with TRBD2. J gave up 2 bases and V 3 bases, and 15 bases lay outside the gene matches. This CDR3 contains 19 residues. Germline V CDR1 and CDR2: SEHNR, FQNEAQ (reference sequence). The chain's CDR3 is CASSLGRLASGGTQETQYF. CDR3 in DNA: TGTGCCAGCAGCTTGGGCCGCTTGGCTAGCGGGGGAACTCAAGAGACCCAGTACTTC. The whole variable domain, remainder taken from reference TRBV7-9 and TRBJ2-5, is DTGVSQNPRHKITKRGQNVTFRCDPISEHNRLYWYRQTLGQGPEFLTYFQNEAQLEKSRLLSDRFSAERPKGSFSTLEIQRTEQGDSAMYLCASSLGRLASGGTQETQYFGPGTRLLVL.

DNA for the CDR3: TGTGCCAGCAGCTTAGCGGGGGACCTCTCTGGGGCCAACGTCCTGACTTTC. Its translation is CASSLAGDLSGANVLTF. V gene TRBV13 combines with J gene TRBJ2-6, with D possibly matching TRBD2 (6 bases). This CDR3 has 17 amino acids. V dropped 1 base and J dropped 0 bases, with 10 bases sitting between them. Germline CDR1 and CDR2: PRHDT and FYEKMQ (reference sequence).

This chain uses TRBV11-2 with TRBJ2-3; D call uncertain. V lost 3 bases to trimming and J lost 1 base, with 5 bases between them. Germline-derived CDR1 and CDR2 are SGHAT and FQNNGV. The CDR3 runs 13 residues. CDR3 in amino acids: CASSFTGTDTQYF. In nucleotides, the CDR3 is TGTGCCAGCAGCTTTACAGGCACAGATACGCAGTATTTT.